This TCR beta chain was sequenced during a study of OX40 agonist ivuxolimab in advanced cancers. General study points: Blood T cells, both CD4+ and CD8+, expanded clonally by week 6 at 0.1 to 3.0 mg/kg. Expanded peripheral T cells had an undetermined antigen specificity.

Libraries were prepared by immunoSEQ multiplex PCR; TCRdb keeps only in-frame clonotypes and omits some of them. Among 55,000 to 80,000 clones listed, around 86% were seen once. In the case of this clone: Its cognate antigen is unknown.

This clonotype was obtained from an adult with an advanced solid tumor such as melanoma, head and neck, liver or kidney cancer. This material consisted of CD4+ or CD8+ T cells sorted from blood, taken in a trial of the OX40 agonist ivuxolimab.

CDR3 nucleotides: TGTGCCAGCAGTCTGAGACCCCCGGCGGGTAAGGCACGATTTAACACTGAAGCTTTCTTT. Residues: CASSLRPPAGKARFNTEAFF. This rearrangement joins TRBV27 to TRBJ1-1; no firm D call. The CDR3 contains 20 residues. Trimming left V 5 bases short and J 2 bases short, with 30 bases between. Germline CDR1 and CDR2: MNHEY and SMNVEV (reference sequence).